One sample yielded the 7 T cell receptor beta chains listed below, sequenced in a study of T cell changes during pregnancy in multiple sclerosis. Sequencing was performed with immunoSEQ multiplex PCR; in TCRdb, only in-frame clones are kept and a portion is missing. The sample has approximately 100,000 clones, about 90% seen once. The sequencing here drew on peripheral blood, taken after pregnancy. These receptor sequences come from a female donor in good health, enrolled as a control in a pregnancy study.

The chain has TRBV7-8 and TRBJ2-1, with 14 bases identical to TRBD2. The ends lost 5 bases at V and 10 bases at J; junction bases unmatched: 13. The germline V gene has CDR1 SGHVS and CDR2 FQNEAQ. The CDR3 loop spans 17 amino acids. The CDR3 reads CASSLNLGTSGGGEQFF. In nucleotides, the CDR3 is TGTGCCAGCAGCCTAAACCTCGGGACTAGCGGGGGAGGAGAGCAGTTCTTC.

The chain combines TRBV28 with TRBJ2-7, with D perhaps TRBD2 (6 bases). The V end was cut by 7 bases, the J end by 0 bases, with 19 bases between. Germline loops: CDR1 MDHEN, CDR2 SYDVKM. The CDR3 contains 16 residues. The CDR3, as DNA: TGTGCCAGCACCTACTCCGGAGGGAAAAGCTCCTACGAGCAGTACTTC. Protein sequence: CASTYSGGKSSYEQYF.

V and J are TRBV9 and TRBJ1-1; no clear D gene. Per germline, CDR1 SGDLS and CDR2 YYNGEE. The length of the CDR3 is 15 residues. Trimming removed 5 bases at V and 1 base at J, with 15 bases between. CDR3 in DNA: TGTGCCAGCAGTGGGAAGCGGGGTAGGAACACTGAAGCTTTCTTT. Its translation is CASSGKRGRNTEAFF.

This clone is a singleton in its sample. The chain recombines TRBV7-9 with TRBJ1-1, with D perhaps matching TRBD1 (6 bases). The germline CDR1 and CDR2 sequences are SEHNR and FQNEAQ (reference sequence). The CDR3 length is 15 residues. V shed 2 bases and J shed 0 bases, with 10 bases lying between them. CDR3 amino acids: CASSLSRGLNTEAFF. CDR3 DNA sequence: TGTGCCAGCAGCTTATCTAGGGGGTTGAACACTGAAGCTTTCTTT.

This rearrangement joins TRBV10-3 to TRBJ1-2; tentative D call: TRBD1 (6 bases). V lost 5 bases and J lost 2, with 15 bases in between. The CDR3 has 15 amino acids. The germline CDR1 and CDR2 sequences are ENHRY and SYGVKD. The CDR3: CAISLLQGINYGYTF. CDR3 sequence (DNA): TGTGCCATCAGTTTATTACAGGGAATCAACTATGGCTACACCTTC.

The CDR3 region is CASSPQLATGQDGELFF. The CDR3 DNA is TGTGCCAGCTCACCACAGCTCGCGACAGGGCAGGACGGGGAGCTGTTTTTT. V usage is TRBV18 and J usage is TRBJ2-2, with 7 bases that match TRBD1. Germline CDR1 is KGHSH and CDR2 is LQKENI. CDR3 size: 17 residues. Trimming cost V 1 base and J 7 bases; bases outside gene matches: 12.

The V gene is TRBV19, the J gene TRBJ2-1; weak D call: TRBD2 (6 bases). Germline V CDR1 and CDR2: LNHDA, SQIVND (reference sequence). The germline V and J ends were trimmed by 1 base and 7 bases, with 20 bases remaining between them. The CDR3 is made up of 17 amino acids. The CDR3 DNA sequence: TGTGCCAGTAGTATAGGTGGAGGGACTGCAGGGCAGAATGAGCAGTTCTTC. Amino acid sequence: CASSIGGGTAGQNEQFF.